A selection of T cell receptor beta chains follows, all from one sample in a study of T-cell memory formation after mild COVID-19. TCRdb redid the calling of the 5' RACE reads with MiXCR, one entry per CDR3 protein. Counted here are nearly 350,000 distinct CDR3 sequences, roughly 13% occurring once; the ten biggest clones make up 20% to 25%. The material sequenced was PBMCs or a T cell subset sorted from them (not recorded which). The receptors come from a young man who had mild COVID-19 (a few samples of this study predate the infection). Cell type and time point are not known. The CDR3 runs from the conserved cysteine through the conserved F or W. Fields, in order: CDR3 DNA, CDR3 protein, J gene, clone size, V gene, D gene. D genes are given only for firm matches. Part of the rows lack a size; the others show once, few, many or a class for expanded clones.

cdr3_nt: TGTGCCAGCAGTCAGGACTCCCCCCATAGCACAGATACGCAGTATTTT
cdr3_aa: CASSQDSPHSTDTQYF
j_call: TRBJ2-3
clone_size: few
v_call: TRBV27
d_call: -

cdr3_nt: TGCGCCAGCAGCTCGTTGGGGGTCGAGGGCACTGAAGCTTTCTTT
cdr3_aa: CASSSLGVEGTEAFF
j_call: TRBJ1-1
clone_size: -
v_call: TRBV5-1
d_call: -

cdr3_nt: TGCGCCAGCAGCCGAAGGACAGGGGCATCCTACAATGAGCAGTTCTTC
cdr3_aa: CASSRRTGASYNEQFF
j_call: TRBJ2-1
clone_size: many
v_call: TRBV4-1
d_call: TRBD1

cdr3_nt: TGTGCCAGCAGCTTAGCAGGTTCGGAAGCTTTCTTT
cdr3_aa: CASSLAGSEAFF
j_call: TRBJ1-1
clone_size: few
v_call: TRBV7-2
d_call: -

cdr3_nt: TGTGCCAGCAGTTTAGCGCTCGGGGATTCCACCGGGGAGCTGTTTTTT
cdr3_aa: CASSLALGDSTGELFF
j_call: TRBJ2-2
clone_size: -
v_call: TRBV12-3/TRBV12-4
d_call: -

cdr3_nt: TGCGCCAGCAGCCAACCCGGCAGGGGGTCGTACGAGCAGTACTTC
cdr3_aa: CASSQPGRGSYEQYF
j_call: TRBJ2-7
clone_size: few
v_call: TRBV4-1
d_call: TRBD1

cdr3_nt: TGCGCCAGCAGCCGCCTCCGCGGGGGGCGGGTGAATGAGCAGTTCTTC
cdr3_aa: CASSRLRGGRVNEQFF
j_call: TRBJ2-1
clone_size: -
v_call: TRBV4-1
d_call: TRBD2

cdr3_nt: TGTGCCAGCAGCTTACCTACCTTAGCGAGCACAGATACGCAGTATTTT
cdr3_aa: CASSLPTLASTDTQYF
j_call: TRBJ2-3
clone_size: many
v_call: TRBV7-6
d_call: -

cdr3_nt: TGTGCCAGTAGTCTATTGCCCCTGTCCGATCAGCCCCAGCATTTT
cdr3_aa: CASSLLPLSDQPQHF
j_call: TRBJ1-5
clone_size: -
v_call: TRBV19
d_call: -

cdr3_nt: TGTGCCAGCAGTGAACTTCCTCAGGGGGGGACCCAGTACTTC
cdr3_aa: CASSELPQGGTQYF
j_call: TRBJ2-5
clone_size: -
v_call: TRBV6-1
d_call: -

cdr3_nt: TGCAGTGCAAGACCCCGGGGGGGCCTAGTCAACGAGCAGTACTTC
cdr3_aa: CSARPRGGLVNEQYF
j_call: TRBJ2-7
clone_size: few
v_call: TRBV20-1
d_call: TRBD2

cdr3_nt: TGCGCCAGCAGCCAAGGCCTGCAGCCTCTCAACGAGCAGTACTTC
cdr3_aa: CASSQGLQPLNEQYF
j_call: TRBJ2-7
clone_size: -
v_call: TRBV4-3
d_call: -

cdr3_nt: TGTGCCAGCAGCCAACTTTCCTACAATGAGCAGTTCTTC
cdr3_aa: CASSQLSYNEQFF
j_call: TRBJ2-1
clone_size: -
v_call: TRBV3-1
d_call: -

cdr3_nt: TGTGCCAGCAGCCTCCTGGGACTAGCGAGGCAAGAGACCCAGTACTTC
cdr3_aa: CASSLLGLARQETQYF
j_call: TRBJ2-5
clone_size: few
v_call: TRBV7-8
d_call: TRBD2

cdr3_nt: TGTGCCAGCAGCGTAGCTACGAGAGGTTCCGATACGCATTATTTT
cdr3_aa: CASSVATRGSDTHYF
j_call: TRBJ2-3
clone_size: -
v_call: TRBV9
d_call: -

cdr3_nt: TGTGCCAGCAGTCCGCCGGGAACGATTTCGTGGTCGCAGTTCTTC
cdr3_aa: CASSPPGTISWSQFF
j_call: TRBJ2-1
clone_size: few
v_call: TRBV7-2
d_call: -

cdr3_nt: TGCGCCAGCAGCCAAGGGGCCGGTAATCAGCCCCAGCATTTT
cdr3_aa: CASSQGAGNQPQHF
j_call: TRBJ1-5
clone_size: few
v_call: TRBV4-1
d_call: -

cdr3_nt: TGTGCCAGCTCCTTCGGACTAGCGGCGGGGAATGAGCAGTTCTTC
cdr3_aa: CASSFGLAAGNEQFF
j_call: TRBJ2-1
clone_size: -
v_call: TRBV11-2
d_call: TRBD2

cdr3_nt: TGTGCCAGCAGTCGGACAGGGGGCTTAATCGAGCAGTACTTC
cdr3_aa: CASSRTGGLIEQYF
j_call: TRBJ2-7
clone_size: -
v_call: TRBV12-3/TRBV12-4
d_call: TRBD1

cdr3_nt: TGTGCCAGCAGTGAAGCGCGGAGGGCTGGGACCCAGTACTTC
cdr3_aa: CASSEARRAGTQYF
j_call: TRBJ2-5
clone_size: few
v_call: TRBV2
d_call: -

cdr3_nt: TGCAGCCTGGACGTGCTTGCGAAATCCTTGGGGACTGAAGCTTTCTTT
cdr3_aa: CSLDVLAKSLGTEAFF
j_call: TRBJ1-1
clone_size: few
v_call: TRBV29-1
d_call: -

cdr3_nt: TGTGCCAGCAGCTTAGAGGGTGACTATCTAGGGGAGACCCAGTACTTC
cdr3_aa: CASSLEGDYLGETQYF
j_call: TRBJ2-5
clone_size: -
v_call: TRBV11-2
d_call: -

cdr3_nt: TGCAGTGCTACGTATGGGGACAGGGGCAATCAGCCCCAGCATTTT
cdr3_aa: CSATYGDRGNQPQHF
j_call: TRBJ1-5
clone_size: -
v_call: TRBV20-1
d_call: TRBD1

cdr3_nt: TGTGCCAGCAGTTCAGGGCGGCCGAACACTGAAGCTTTCTTT
cdr3_aa: CASSSGRPNTEAFF
j_call: TRBJ1-1
clone_size: -
v_call: TRBV6-5
d_call: -

cdr3_nt: TGTGCCAGCAGGACAGGGGCGGGAGAGACCCAGTACTTC
cdr3_aa: CASRTGAGETQYF
j_call: TRBJ2-5
clone_size: -
v_call: TRBV14
d_call: TRBD1

cdr3_nt: TGTGCCAGCTCACCACGAGAGTACAATGAGCAGTTCTTC
cdr3_aa: CASSPREYNEQFF
j_call: TRBJ2-1
clone_size: few
v_call: TRBV18
d_call: -

cdr3_nt: TGTGCCAGCAGCCTGGACAGGGGCGATGAAAAACTGTTTTTT
cdr3_aa: CASSLDRGDEKLFF
j_call: TRBJ1-4
clone_size: many
v_call: TRBV7-6
d_call: TRBD1

cdr3_nt: TGTGCCAGCAGTTCCTCCCTCCGGAGGGAGAAAGTCCTGACTTTC
cdr3_aa: CASSSSLRREKVLTF
j_call: TRBJ2-6
clone_size: -
v_call: TRBV6-2/TRBV6-3
d_call: -

cdr3_nt: TGTGCCAGTAACGCCCCGGGACTAGTCTCCAATGAGCAGTTCTTC
cdr3_aa: CASNAPGLVSNEQFF
j_call: TRBJ2-1
clone_size: few
v_call: TRBV19
d_call: TRBD2

cdr3_nt: TGTGCCAGCAGCTTAGCGGGCAGCGGGGTCTCGGAGCAGTACTTC
cdr3_aa: CASSLAGSGVSEQYF
j_call: TRBJ2-7
clone_size: -
v_call: TRBV7-2
d_call: TRBD2

cdr3_nt: TGTGCCAGCAGCTTCTACCTGAGGTTAGGTGCCGGGGAGCTGTTTTTT
cdr3_aa: CASSFYLRLGAGELFF
j_call: TRBJ2-2
clone_size: -
v_call: TRBV7-2
d_call: -

cdr3_nt: TGTGCCAGCAGTGCGACGGGGGGGGCCGGGGAGCTGTTTTTT
cdr3_aa: CASSATGGAGELFF
j_call: TRBJ2-2
clone_size: few
v_call: TRBV2
d_call: TRBD2

cdr3_nt: TGTGCCAGCAGCCCCAGGCCCCGGGTTGATAGCAATCAGCCCCAGCATTTT
cdr3_aa: CASSPRPRVDSNQPQHF
j_call: TRBJ1-5
clone_size: -
v_call: TRBV7-8
d_call: -

cdr3_nt: TGTGCCAGCAGCTTACTATTTGCAGGAGGGACTGAAGCTTTCTTT
cdr3_aa: CASSLLFAGGTEAFF
j_call: TRBJ1-1
clone_size: few
v_call: TRBV11-2
d_call: -

cdr3_nt: TGTGCCAGCAAGGGACAGGGGAATTCACCCCTCCACTTT
cdr3_aa: CASKGQGNSPLHF
j_call: TRBJ1-6
clone_size: -
v_call: TRBV19
d_call: TRBD1

cdr3_nt: TGCGCCAGCAGCCGACGACAGGGGGAAATTGTAGAAAAACTGTTTTTT
cdr3_aa: CASSRRQGEIVEKLFF
j_call: TRBJ1-4
clone_size: -
v_call: TRBV4-3
d_call: TRBD1

cdr3_nt: TGCAGCGTCGACTCAGGACTGAACACAGATACGCAGTATTTT
cdr3_aa: CSVDSGLNTDTQYF
j_call: TRBJ2-3
clone_size: few
v_call: TRBV29-1
d_call: -

cdr3_nt: TGTGCCAGCAGTTCGGGGGGGCTCAATGAGCAGTTCTTC
cdr3_aa: CASSSGGLNEQFF
j_call: TRBJ2-1
clone_size: many
v_call: TRBV6-5
d_call: TRBD2

cdr3_nt: TGTGCCAGCAGTTTGCGCCGGAGCTCCTACGAGCAGTACTTC
cdr3_aa: CASSLRRSSYEQYF
j_call: TRBJ2-7
clone_size: few
v_call: TRBV27
d_call: -

cdr3_nt: TGTGCCAGTCGGGAGGAAGAGACCCAGTACTTC
cdr3_aa: CASREEETQYF
j_call: TRBJ2-5
clone_size: -
v_call: TRBV2
d_call: TRBD2

cdr3_nt: TGCGCCAGCAGCCAGTTGCCATACAATGAGCAGTTCTTC
cdr3_aa: CASSQLPYNEQFF
j_call: TRBJ2-1
clone_size: -
v_call: TRBV4-1
d_call: -

cdr3_nt: TGTGCCAGCAGCGTAGGCGCGGCGGGGGTGTACAATGAGCAGTTCTTC
cdr3_aa: CASSVGAAGVYNEQFF
j_call: TRBJ2-1
clone_size: -
v_call: TRBV9
d_call: TRBD2

cdr3_nt: TGTGCCGCCAGCACGCGGCGGGGTGACACCGGGGAGCTGTTTTTT
cdr3_aa: CAASTRRGDTGELFF
j_call: TRBJ2-2
clone_size: -
v_call: TRBV2
d_call: -

cdr3_nt: TGTGCCAGCTCACCGGGGTCAGGACGCACAGATACGCAGTATTTT
cdr3_aa: CASSPGSGRTDTQYF
j_call: TRBJ2-3
clone_size: -
v_call: TRBV18
d_call: -

cdr3_nt: TGCGCCAGCAGCTTGACCACAGGGTTTGAAGCTTTCTTT
cdr3_aa: CASSLTTGFEAFF
j_call: TRBJ1-1
clone_size: few
v_call: TRBV5-1
d_call: -

cdr3_nt: TGTGCCAGCAGTTATCAGATCTCTGGGGCCAACGTCCTGACTTTC
cdr3_aa: CASSYQISGANVLTF
j_call: TRBJ2-6
clone_size: -
v_call: TRBV6-5
d_call: -

cdr3_nt: TGCAGTGCTAGAGGGGACAGGGCCGACACCGGGGAGCTGTTTTTT
cdr3_aa: CSARGDRADTGELFF
j_call: TRBJ2-2
clone_size: -
v_call: TRBV20-1
d_call: TRBD1

cdr3_nt: TGTGCCAGCAGCCTTCGACAGAGGGAAAAAGAGACCCAGTACTTC
cdr3_aa: CASSLRQREKETQYF
j_call: TRBJ2-5
clone_size: -
v_call: TRBV9
d_call: -

cdr3_nt: TGTGCCAGCGGCCTCGGCAATCAGCCCCAGCATTTT
cdr3_aa: CASGLGNQPQHF
j_call: TRBJ1-5
clone_size: few
v_call: TRBV9
d_call: -